The rows below give T cell receptor beta chains drawn from one sample of a study of CD4 and CD8 cells across lung adenocarcinoma regions. MiXCR, applied by TCRdb to the PCR reads, yields one record per CDR3 protein. The table records about 3,400 distinct CDR3 sequences, around two thirds of them present only once. Sequenced sample: CD4+ T cells from the margin of a lung tumor. All receptors come from a male donor with lung adenocarcinoma. The CD4 and CD8 labels of this study may be unreliable. CDR3s include the opening cysteine and the closing phenylalanine or tryptophan. The D gene is left open where the match is weak. Rows give clone size only sometimes, using once, few, many, or a class for an expanded clone.

large,TRBV6-1,-,TRBJ1-5,CASSEIASGQPQHF,TGTGCCAGCAGTGAAATTGCCTCCGGTCAGCCCCAGCATTTT
-,TRBV20-1,-,TRBJ2-5,CSADRKSTRLF,TGCAGTGCTGATCGGAAGAGCACACGTCTCTTC
large,TRBV4-1,TRBD2,TRBJ2-1,CASSPLGTSGYNEQFF,TGCGCCAGCAGCCCACTTGGGACTAGCGGCTACAATGAGCAGTTCTTC
-,TRBV10-3,TRBD2,TRBJ2-1,CATKTSGSYNEQFF,TGTGCCACCAAGACTAGCGGGAGCTACAATGAGCAGTTCTTC
-,TRBV6-5,-,TRBJ2-1,CASSYSIHQGHEQFF,TGTGCCAGCAGTTACTCGATCCACCAGGGCCATGAGCAGTTCTTC
-,TRBV10-1,TRBD2,TRBJ2-1,CASSDALAGVNEQFF,TGCGCCAGCAGTGATGCACTAGCGGGAGTTAATGAGCAGTTCTTC
-,TRBV4-3,-,TRBJ1-2,CASSQDPPWLRDKNYGYTF,TGCGCCAGCAGCCAAGATCCACCTTGGCTAAGGGACAAAAACTATGGCTACACCTTC
-,TRBV6-1,-,TRBJ2-6,CASRAGVGANVLTF,TGTGCCAGCAGAGCAGGGGTTGGGGCCAACGTCCTGACTTTC
few,TRBV6-1,-,TRBJ2-1,CASRVQAGTSYNEQFF,TGTGCCAGCAGAGTCCAAGCGGGTACATCCTACAATGAGCAGTTCTTC
-,TRBV12-3/TRBV12-4,-,TRBJ1-2,CASSWGDYGYTF,TGTGCCAGCAGTTGGGGTGACTATGGCTACACCTTC
once,TRBV12-3/TRBV12-4,-,TRBJ1-1,CASSPGRGTEAFF,TGTGCCAGCAGCCCCGGGAGGGGGACTGAAGCTTTCTTT
-,TRBV3-1,-,TRBJ2-3,CASSPGTGRTDTQYF,TGTGCCAGCAGCCCCGGGACGGGACGCACAGATACGCAGTATTTT
-,TRBV27,-,TRBJ1-1,CASSFYSGGTEAFF,TGTGCCAGCAGTTTTTATTCAGGAGGCACTGAAGCTTTCTTT
-,TRBV12-3/TRBV12-4,-,TRBJ2-1,CASSLEVGEQFF,TGTGCCAGCAGTCTAGAGGTGGGTGAGCAGTTCTTC
-,TRBV14,-,TRBJ1-1,CASRPYLGGGAFF,TGTGCCAGCAGACCTTATCTCGGGGGTGGGGCTTTCTTT
-,TRBV6-1,-,TRBJ2-7,CASSQEQGYEQYF,TGTGCCAGCAGTCAAGAACAGGGCTACGAGCAGTACTTC
-,TRBV6-1,-,TRBJ2-5,CARGEGGGGKETQYF,TGTGCCAGGGGTGAAGGGGGGGGTGGCAAAGAGACGCAGTATTTC
-,TRBV10-3,-,TRBJ2-5,CAGGSGGRGQETQYF,TGTGCCGGGGGGTCGGGGGGACGGGGACAAGAGACGCAGTATTTC
few,TRBV3-1,TRBD2,TRBJ2-3,CASSQDLAGGKDTQYF,TGTGCCAGCAGCCAAGATTTAGCGGGAGGGAAAGATACGCAGTATTTT
few,TRBV28,-,TRBJ2-1,CASSWVVEFAYNEQFF,TGTGCCAGCAGTTGGGTAGTGGAGTTTGCCTACAATGAGCAGTTCTTC
few,TRBV11-1,TRBD1,TRBJ1-1,CASSLRQGPMNTEAFF,TGTGCCAGCAGTCTTAGACAGGGGCCTATGAACACTGAAGCTTTCTTT
-,TRBV5-1,-,TRBJ1-2,CASSLIPHGSGYTF,TGCGCCAGCAGCTTGATTCCCCACGGCTCTGGCTACACCTTC
-,TRBV10-3,TRBD1,TRBJ1-2,CAIRETGLESGYTF,TGTGCCATCAGGGAGACAGGGTTGGAAAGTGGCTACACCTTC
-,TRBV6-1,TRBD1,TRBJ2-7,CASSEDWGQTYEQYF,TGTGCCAGCAGTGAAGACTGGGGACAGACTTACGAGCAGTACTTC
few,TRBV27,TRBD2,TRBJ2-2,CASSLLGLAGGSTGELFF,TGTGCCAGCAGTTTATTGGGACTAGCGGGAGGAAGCACCGGGGAGCTGTTTTTT
-,TRBV11-1,TRBD2,TRBJ2-7,CASSQIAGGLYEQYF,TGTGCCAGCAGCCAGATAGCGGGAGGGCTTTACGAGCAGTACTTC
-,TRBV6-1,TRBD2,TRBJ2-1,CASSGTSGRAYNEQFF,TGTGCCAGCAGTGGTACTAGCGGGCGCGCCTACAATGAGCAGTTCTTC
-,TRBV4-1,-,TRBJ2-4,CASSLSPRGNFPVAKNIQYF,TGCGCCAGCAGCCTCTCCCCGCGGGGCAACTTTCCTGTAGCCAAAAACATTCAGTACTTC
-,TRBV6-5,-,TRBJ2-7,CASSYSMSGGHEQYF,TGTGCCAGCAGTTACTCGATGTCCGGGGGCCACGAGCAGTACTTC
few,TRBV12-3/TRBV12-4,TRBD1,TRBJ2-1,CASSSGTEYNEQFF,TGTGCCAGCAGTTCCGGGACAGAATACAATGAGCAGTTCTTC
-,TRBV6-1,-,TRBJ2-3,CASSEGGSTGTQFF,TGTGCCAGCAGTGAGGGTGGGAGCACCGGTACGCAGTTTTTT
few,TRBV6-1,-,TRBJ2-1,CASSPWQGGEQFF,TGTGCCAGCAGCCCCTGGCAGGGCGGGGAGCAGTTCTTC
-,TRBV11-2,TRBD2,TRBJ2-5,CASSLSAGLAVQETQYF,TGTGCCAGCAGCCTGAGCGCGGGACTAGCGGTACAAGAGACCCAGTACTTC
few,TRBV6-4,TRBD1,TRBJ2-2,CASSDSTGAGELFF,TGTGCCAGCAGTGACTCGACAGGGGCCGGGGAGCTGTTTTTT
-,TRBV6-1,-,TRBJ1-1,CASSGGGGGFAFF,TGTGCCAGCAGTGGAGGGGGGGGGGGTTTTGCTTTCTTT
-,TRBV7-2,-,TRBJ2-5,CASSLYGNSETQYF,TGTGCCAGCAGCTTATACGGGAACTCTGAGACCCAGTACTTC
-,TRBV12-3/TRBV12-4,TRBD2,TRBJ2-1,CASSRTSGGYNEQFF,TGTGCCAGCAGCCGTACTAGCGGGGGATACAATGAGCAGTTCTTC
few,TRBV6-5,TRBD1,TRBJ2-3,CASSYTDRGLDTQYF,TGTGCCAGCAGTTACACGGACAGGGGGTTGGATACGCAGTATTTT
-,TRBV25-1,-,TRBJ1-1,CASSEGPGARVMNTEAFF,TGTGCCAGCAGTGAAGGGCCTGGTGCAAGGGTTATGAACACTGAAGCTTTCTTT
-,TRBV11-3,-,TRBJ2-2,CASSLDPGTANTGELFF,TGTGCCAGCAGCTTAGATCCCGGGACTGCAAACACCGGGGAGCTGTTTTTT
-,TRBV6-1,TRBD1,TRBJ2-2,CASSEDRAVGELFF,TGTGCCAGCAGTGAGGACAGGGCGGTCGGGGAGCTGTTTTTT